These 17 T cell receptor beta chains share one sample of origin, sequenced in a study of cytomegalovirus exposure and HLA in healthy donors. The PCR used 60 Vbeta and 13 Jbeta primers. Clones were sequenced by immunoSEQ multiplex PCR, and TCRdb holds only the in-frame ones, with some missing. The sample shows tens of thousands of clones, roughly 72% of them seen only once. The sample comprised PBMCs. These receptors were taken from a woman in her thirties in good health and CMV-seropositive.

The rearrangement links TRBV18 to TRBJ2-7, with D tentatively TRBD2 (5 bases). The CDR3 consists of 14 residues. V was cut by 3 bases and J by 2 bases, with 11 bases left in between. The germline CDR1 and CDR2 sequences are KGHSH and LQKENI. The CDR3 DNA is TGTGCCAGCTCACCTTCGGACGGGGCCTACGAGCAGTACTTC. Its protein is CASSPSDGAYEQYF.

V is TRBV28 and J is TRBJ2-7, with 11 bases lining up with TRBD1. Germline V gene lookup returns CDR1 MDHEN and CDR2 SYDVKM. This CDR3 has 15 amino acids. The trim removed 4 bases at V and 4 bases at J, leaving 6 bases unmatched. This chain's CDR3 is CASSSTGTGGYEQYF. DNA of the CDR3: TGTGCCAGCAGTTCGACCGGGACAGGGGGATACGAGCAGTACTTC.

The rearrangement links TRBV5-1 to TRBJ1-2; D is perhaps TRBD1 (5 bases). Per germline, CDR1 SGHRS and CDR2 YFSETQ. Trimming cost V 0 bases and J 4 bases, with 7 bases left between them. This CDR3 contains 13 residues. Written as DNA, the CDR3 is TGCGCCAGCAGCTTGGGACAGAGCTATGGCTACACCTTC. Protein sequence: CASSLGQSYGYTF.

The chain carries TRBV5-1 and TRBJ1-3, with a weak D call TRBD1 (6 bases). The CDR3 covers 14 residues. V dropped 2 bases and J dropped 1 base, with 7 bases sitting between them. Germline CDR1 is SGHRS and CDR2 is YFSETQ. The CDR3 sequence: CASSFTGSGNTIYF. The CDR3, as DNA: TGCGCCAGCAGCTTTACAGGGTCTGGAAACACCATATATTTT.

The chain couples TRBV28 to TRBJ2-7; 9 nucleotides line up with TRBD1. V was pared by 6 bases and J by 5 bases, with 11 bases of the junction left unmatched. CDR3 length equals 15 residues. Germline V gene sequence: CDR1 MDHEN, CDR2 SYDVKM. The CDR3 spells CASSLPPGTGNEQYF. The DNA for the CDR3 is TGTGCCAGCAGCCTCCCCCCCGGGACAGGGAACGAGCAGTACTTC.

This clone has more than one count but fewer than ten. The genes are TRBV4-1 and TRBJ1-2; the match to TRBD1 covers 8 bases. CDR1 is MGHRA and CDR2 is YSYEKL in the germline V gene. Unmatched junction bases numbered 16, after V lost 0 bases and J lost 4 bases. The CDR3 sequence is 19 residues long. CDR3 in DNA: TGCGCCAGCAGCCAAGACCCCCTATTTGACAGGGGACAGGCCTATGGCTACACCTTC. Protein sequence: CASSQDPLFDRGQAYGYTF.

Remarks on this clone: The germline gene is not matched at one end of the junction; a read error may be the cause. The chain combines TRBV28 with TRBJ1-1, with TRBD1 matching over 7 bases. The germline V gene has CDR1 MDHEN and CDR2 SYDVKM. CDR3 length: 13 amino acids. The DNA of the CDR3 is TGTGCCAGCAGCCCGACAGGGAACCCTGAAGCTTTCTTT. Residues: CASSPTGNPEAFF.

The J gene is TRBJ1-2, the V gene TRBV29-1; D unclear. CDR1 SQVTM and CDR2 ANQGSEA come from the germline V gene. The CDR3 contains 13 residues. V was cut by 3 bases and J by 3 bases, with 11 bases left in between. In DNA form, the CDR3 reads TGCAGCGTTGACTTCGCAGACTACTATGGCTACACCTTC. It codes for CSVDFADYYGYTF.

This rearrangement joins TRBV20-1 to TRBJ1-1, with D perhaps matching TRBD1 (5 bases). In germline, CDR1 is DFQATT, CDR2 SNEGSKA (reference sequence). There are 11 residues in the CDR3. The CDR3 loop is CRARENTEAFF. The CDR3 bases are TGCAGGGCCAGGGAAAACACTGAAGCTTTCTTT.

This chain connects TRBV29-1 to TRBJ1-1; TRBD1 aligns across 7 bases. The V and J ends lost 6 bases and 0 bases, in that order; junction bases with no gene match: 7. Germline values: CDR1 SQVTM, CDR2 ANQGSEA. This CDR3 has 14 residues. The CDR3 loop is CSVVRGQLNTEAFF. For the CDR3, the DNA is TGCAGCGTGGTAAGGGGACAGTTGAACACTGAAGCTTTCTTT. Full variable domain (remainder filled in from reference TRBV29-1 and TRBJ1-1): SAVISQKPSRDICQRGTSLTIQCQVDSQVTMMFWYRQQPGQSLTLIATANQGSEATYESGFVIDKFPISRPNLTFSTLTVSNMSPEDSSIYLCSVVRGQLNTEAFFGQGTRLTVV.

The V gene is TRBV28, the J gene TRBJ1-5; 8 bases are shared with TRBD1. Germline V gene lookup returns CDR1 MDHEN and CDR2 SYDVKM. The J segment lost 0 bases and the V segment lost 4 bases, leaving 5 bases of the junction unmatched. The CDR3 has 16 residues. The CDR3 loop reads CASSSLDRGSNQPQHF. CDR3 coding DNA: TGTGCCAGCAGTTCCCTCGACAGGGGTAGCAATCAGCCCCAGCATTTT.

The V gene is TRBV18, the J gene TRBJ2-1; 7 nucleotides match TRBD2. The ends lost 2 bases at V and 6 bases at J; junction bases unmatched: 10. The CDR3 length is 16 residues. The germline gives CDR1 KGHSH, CDR2 LQKENI. The CDR3 nucleotides are TGTGCCAGCTCACCAACCGGGACTACCGTCTCCAATGAGCAGTTCTTC. This translates into CASSPTGTTVSNEQFF.

The rearrangement links TRBV19 to TRBJ1-2; D perhaps matches TRBD1 (5 bases). V lost 8 bases, J lost 7 bases, and 14 bases lay in between. CDR1 is LNHDA, CDR2 SQIVND, per germline (reference sequence). This CDR3 comprises 12 residues. The CDR3 region has the DNA TGTGCCAGTGCCGACAGATACGCTGGCTACACCTTC. It encodes CASADRYAGYTF.

The chain employs TRBV6-1 and TRBJ2-3; 12 positions agree with TRBD2. The V gene's germline CDR1 is MNHNS and CDR2 SASEGT. The CDR3 consists of 16 residues. The V and J ends lost 3 bases and 3 bases, in that order; junction bases with no gene match: 4. CDR3 nucleotide sequence: TGTGCCAGCAGTGATAGGACTAGCGGGATGACAGATACGCAGTATTTT. Protein: CASSDRTSGMTDTQYF.

J is TRBJ2-3 and V is TRBV2, with D perhaps TRBD2 (5 bases). Germline CDR1 and CDR2: SNHLY and FYNNEI. The V end was cut by 0 bases, the J end by 0 bases, with 7 bases between. The CDR3 runs to 15 residues. The CDR3 coding sequence is TGTGCCAGCAGTGAAGCAGGCGGGAGCACAGATACGCAGTATTTT. Its translation is CASSEAGGSTDTQYF. The full variable domain, in which reference TRBV2 and TRBJ2-3 provide the parts outside the CDR3, is EPEVTQTPSHQVTQMGQEVILRCVPISNHLYFYWYRQILGQKVEFLVSFYNNEISEKSEIFDDQFSVERPDGSNFTLKIRSTKLEDSAMYFCASSEAGGSTDTQYFGPGTRLTVL.

This clone is a singleton in its sample. This chain uses TRBV29-1 with TRBJ2-3; the D gene is possibly TRBD2 (6 bases). Germline loops: CDR1 SQVTM, CDR2 ANQGSEA. The CDR3 contains 14 residues. The V gene lost 7 bases and the J gene lost 8 bases, with 22 bases spanning the gap. CDR3 protein: CSGTGGISRATQYF. CDR3 bases: TGCAGCGGTACTGGGGGGATTAGTCGGGCTACGCAGTATTTT.

V gene TRBV7-2 combines with J gene TRBJ2-7, with D unclear. The germline V gene has CDR1 SGHTA and CDR2 FQGNSA. Trimming cost V 5 bases and J 6 bases, with 8 bases left between them. The CDR3 consists of 11 residues. CDR3 sequence: CASSGSREQYF. The CDR3 DNA follows: TGTGCCAGCAGCGGCTCCCGCGAGCAGTACTTC.